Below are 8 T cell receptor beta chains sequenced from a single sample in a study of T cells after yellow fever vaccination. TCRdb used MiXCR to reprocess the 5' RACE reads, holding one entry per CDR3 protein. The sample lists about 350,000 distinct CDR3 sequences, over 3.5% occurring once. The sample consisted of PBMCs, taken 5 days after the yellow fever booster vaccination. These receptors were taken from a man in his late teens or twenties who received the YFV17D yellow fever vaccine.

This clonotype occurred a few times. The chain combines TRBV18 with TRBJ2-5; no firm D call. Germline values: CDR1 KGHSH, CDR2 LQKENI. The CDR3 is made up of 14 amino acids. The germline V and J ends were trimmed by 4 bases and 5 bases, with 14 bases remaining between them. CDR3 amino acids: CASSRPMVQETQYF. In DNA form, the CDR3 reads TGTGCCAGCTCACGACCGATGGTCCAGGAGACCCAGTACTTC.

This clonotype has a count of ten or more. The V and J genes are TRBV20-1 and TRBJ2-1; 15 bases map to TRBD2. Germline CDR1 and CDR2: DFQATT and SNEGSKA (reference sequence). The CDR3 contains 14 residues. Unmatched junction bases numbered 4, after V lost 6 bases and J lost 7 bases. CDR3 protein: CSAGLAGGPNEQFF. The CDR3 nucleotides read TGCAGTGCCGGACTAGCGGGGGGGCCAAATGAGCAGTTCTTC.

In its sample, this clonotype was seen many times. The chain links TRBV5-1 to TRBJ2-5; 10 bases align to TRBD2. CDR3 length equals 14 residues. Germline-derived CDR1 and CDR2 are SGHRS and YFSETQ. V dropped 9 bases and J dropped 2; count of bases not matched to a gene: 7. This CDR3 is CATKGLAVQETQYF. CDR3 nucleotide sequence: TGCGCCACCAAAGGACTAGCGGTTCAAGAGACCCAGTACTTC.

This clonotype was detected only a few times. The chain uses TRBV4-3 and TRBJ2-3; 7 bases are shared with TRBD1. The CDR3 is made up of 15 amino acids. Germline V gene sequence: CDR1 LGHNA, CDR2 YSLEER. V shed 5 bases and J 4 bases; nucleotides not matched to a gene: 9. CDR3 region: CASSSTATGPDTQYF. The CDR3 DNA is TGCGCCAGCAGCTCAACGGCGACAGGGCCAGATACGCAGTATTTT.

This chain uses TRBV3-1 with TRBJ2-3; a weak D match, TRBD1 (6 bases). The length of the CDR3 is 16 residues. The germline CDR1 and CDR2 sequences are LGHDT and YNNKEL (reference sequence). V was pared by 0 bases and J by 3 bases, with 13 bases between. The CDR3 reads CASSQDWRQATDTQYF. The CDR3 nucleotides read TGTGCCAGCAGCCAAGATTGGAGACAGGCAACAGATACGCAGTATTTT.

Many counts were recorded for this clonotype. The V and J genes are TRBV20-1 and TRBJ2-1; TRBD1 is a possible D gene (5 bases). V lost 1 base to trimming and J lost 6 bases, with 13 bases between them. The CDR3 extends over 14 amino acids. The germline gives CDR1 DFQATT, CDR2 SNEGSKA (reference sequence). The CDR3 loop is CSARASMGRNEQFF. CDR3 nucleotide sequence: TGCAGTGCTAGAGCGTCAATGGGGCGCAATGAGCAGTTCTTC.

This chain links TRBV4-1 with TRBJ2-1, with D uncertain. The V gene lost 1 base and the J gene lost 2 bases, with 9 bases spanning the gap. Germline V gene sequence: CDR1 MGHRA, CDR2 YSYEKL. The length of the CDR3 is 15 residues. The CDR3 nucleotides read TGCGCCAGCAGCCAAGTACCCATGGCCTACAATGAGCAGTTCTTC. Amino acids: CASSQVPMAYNEQFF.

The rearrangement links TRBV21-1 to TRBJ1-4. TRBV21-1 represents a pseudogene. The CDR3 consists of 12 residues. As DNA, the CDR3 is TGTGCCAGCAGTTGGACTAATGAAAAACTGTTTTTT. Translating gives CASSWTNEKLFF.